This T cell receptor (beta chain) came from a study of T cell repertoires in cytomegalovirus infection. For the study at large: CMV infection and matching HLA type were both indicated by public TCR beta signatures. Whole-study findings and limits: Based on cumulative public TCR beta family frequency, carriers of CMV plus the relevant HLA were identified. What dominated the ex vivo response were HLA-C-restricted CMV-specific TCR beta clonotypes.

The CDR3 runs to 17 residues. V was cut by 2 bases and J by 1 base, with 14 bases left in between. The germline V gene encodes CDR1 MNHNS and CDR2 SASEGT. Regarding this clonotype: Its antigen is unidentified.

TCRdb redid the calling of the reads with MiXCR, one entry per CDR3 protein. The profile covers nearly 650,000 distinct CDR3 sequences, with 20% to 25% appearing a single time and 6.5% to 10% taken by the ten largest. The rearrangement uses TRBV6-1 and TRBJ2-2; TRBD1 is a possible D gene (6 bases). The sample taken for sequencing was CD8+ T cells from PBMCs. The sequence came from a human donor in good health (CMV status not recorded). Some clones in this sample may be carry-over from other donors' samples. CDR3 protein: CASSEKARQVNTGELFF. The CDR3 region has the DNA TGTGCCAGCAGTGAAAAGGCACGACAGGTGAACACCGGGGAGCTGTTTTTT.